This TCR beta chain came from a study of T cells in placental villitis. The libraries were made with immunoSEQ v4. Data came from immunoSEQ multiplex PCR; TCRdb stores just in-frame clones and leaves some out. The profile shows around 5,700 clones, 78% of them singletons. Four or five unmatched placentae had confirmed cytomegalovirus or Toxoplasma gondii villitis. Findings of the study overall: Some sequenced T cells, mainly in controls, may be decidual rather than villous infiltrates. CMV cases had CMV-specific clone frequency 0.011 versus 0.001 in villitis of unknown etiology.

This CDR3 has 14 residues. Germline V CDR1 and CDR2: SGHRS, YFSETQ. With regard to this clone: No antigen is known for it. Relative to the germline gene, one junction end is altered; a read error may explain this.

Sequencing input: placental tissue containing maternal and fetal cells. This chain joins TRBV5-1 and TRBJ2-3; D not certain. The sequence was obtained from a human patient with infectious villitis; the placental T cells may come from both mother and fetus. The CDR3 nucleotides read TGCGCCAGCAGCCTCCAGCCTACGGCAGATATGCAGTATTTT. This gives the protein CASSLQPTADMQYF.